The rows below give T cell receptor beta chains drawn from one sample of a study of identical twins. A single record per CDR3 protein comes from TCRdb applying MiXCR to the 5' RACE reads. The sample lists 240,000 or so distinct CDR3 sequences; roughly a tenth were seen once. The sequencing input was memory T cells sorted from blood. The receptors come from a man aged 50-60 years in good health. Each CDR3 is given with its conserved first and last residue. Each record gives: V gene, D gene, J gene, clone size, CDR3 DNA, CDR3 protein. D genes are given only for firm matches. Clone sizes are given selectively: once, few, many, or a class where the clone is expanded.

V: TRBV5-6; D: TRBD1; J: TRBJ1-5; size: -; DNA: TGTGCCAGCAGCTTGAGTGGGACAGAGTTGGGTCAGCCCCAGCATTTT; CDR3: CASSLSGTELGQPQHF
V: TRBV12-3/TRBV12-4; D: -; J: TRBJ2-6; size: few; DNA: TGTGCCAGCAGTTTATTACATCTATGGTCTGGGGCTGGGGCCAACGTCCTGACTTTC; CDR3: CASSLLHLWSGAGANVLTF
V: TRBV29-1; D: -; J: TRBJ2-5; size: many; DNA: TGCAGCGTTACACAGGGGGGGTTCCAAGAGACCCAGTACTTC; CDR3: CSVTQGGFQETQYF
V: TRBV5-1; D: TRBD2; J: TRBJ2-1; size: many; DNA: TGTGCCAGCAGCTTAGGAACGGGAGGGTACAATGAGCAGTTCTTC; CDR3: CASSLGTGGYNEQFF
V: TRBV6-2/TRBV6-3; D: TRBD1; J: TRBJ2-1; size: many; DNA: TGTGCCACGCAGGAAAGAGCCCACAGGGGTTACAATGAGCAGTTCTTC; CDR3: CATQERAHRGYNEQFF
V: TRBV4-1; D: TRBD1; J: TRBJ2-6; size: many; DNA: TGCGCCAGCAGCCAAGGGACAGGGGCCGGGGCCAACGTCCTGACTTTC; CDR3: CASSQGTGAGANVLTF
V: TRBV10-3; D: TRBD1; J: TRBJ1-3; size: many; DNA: TGTGCCATCAGTTCTGGGACAGGTGTAGGTCGAGGAAACACCATATATTTT; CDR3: CAISSGTGVGRGNTIYF
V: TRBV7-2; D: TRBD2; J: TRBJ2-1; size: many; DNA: TGTGCCAGCAGCTTTAAGCGGGGCGACCTCAATGAGCAGTTCTTC; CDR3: CASSFKRGDLNEQFF
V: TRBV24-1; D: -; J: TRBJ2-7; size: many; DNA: TGTGCCACCAGTGATTTTGGTAGGGAACGGTACTTC; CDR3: CATSDFGRERYF
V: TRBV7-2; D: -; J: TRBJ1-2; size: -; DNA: TGTGCCAGCAGCGTGACAGCGAACTATGGCTACACCTTC; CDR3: CASSVTANYGYTF